The 18 T cell receptor beta chains below all came from one sample that was sequenced in a study of blood T cells in healthy people across ages. Primers used in a second PCR of roughly 6 to 12 cycles were a sample-barcoded 5' primer and a J-beta primer mix. MiXCR, applied by TCRdb to the 5' RACE reads, yields one record per CDR3 protein. The sample shows 1,300,000 or so distinct CDR3 sequences, approximately 59% of them seen only once. Sample: blood. Receptor source: a man between 18 and 29 years old in good health.

The V gene is TRBV24-1, the J gene TRBJ2-3; tentatively, D is TRBD2 (6 bases). This CDR3 comprises 17 residues. Germline V gene lookup returns CDR1 KGHDR and CDR2 SFDVKD. Trimming left V 2 bases short and J 2 bases short, with 16 bases between. The CDR3 nucleotides read TGTGCCACCAGTGATTCAGGGACTCCAATCGACACAGATACGCAGTATTTT. It is translated as CATSDSGTPIDTDTQYF.

This clonotype appeared a single time. The rearrangement links TRBV5-1 to TRBJ2-3, with D possibly being TRBD2 (7 bases). Germline V CDR1 and CDR2: SGHRS, YFSETQ. The CDR3 loop spans 15 amino acids. The V end lost 3 bases, the J end lost 4 bases, and 15 bases lay between the germline ends. The CDR3 protein is CASSWTGGGPDTQYF. The CDR3 DNA follows: TGCGCCAGCAGCTGGACGGGGGGCGGTCCAGATACGCAGTATTTT. Full variable domain (rest looked up from reference TRBV5-1 and TRBJ2-3): KAGVTQTPRYLIKTRGQQVTLSCSPISGHRSVSWYQQTPGQGLQFLFEYFSETQRNKGNFPGRFSGRQFSNSRSEMNVSTLELGDSALYLCASSWTGGGPDTQYFGPGTRLTVL.

DNA for the CDR3: TGTGCCAGCAGTACGGGACAGAAGTACGAGCAGTACTTC. The encoded protein is CASSTGQKYEQYF. The rearrangement links TRBV12-3 or TRBV12-4 to TRBJ2-4; the match to TRBD1 covers 7 bases. The J call may be wrong; the DNA end is better matched by TRBJ2-7. There are 13 residues in the CDR3.

This clonotype came up once. This chain uses TRBV30 with TRBJ2-3; D call uncertain. From germline, CDR1 is GTSNPN and CDR2 SVGIG (reference sequence). The CDR3 contains 12 residues. V was cut by 2 bases and J by 2 bases, with 5 bases left in between. The CDR3 region has the DNA TGTGCCTGGAGTACTGACACAGATACGCAGTATTTT. Translating gives CAWSTDTDTQYF.

The chain couples TRBV21-1 to TRBJ2-1; TRBD2 is taken as the D call from the table, unchecked against the DNA. TRBV21-1 is shown as a pseudogene. The CDR3 runs to 12 residues. CDR3 coding DNA: TGTCCCGAGCCTAGCTTTTGGGATGAGCAGTTCTTC. Its translation: CPEPSFWDEQFF.

The count of this clonotype is one. V gene TRBV6-2 or TRBV6-3 combines with J gene TRBJ2-1, with 7 bases fitting TRBD2. Trimming cost V 4 bases and J 0 bases; bases outside gene matches: 9. CDR3 size: 17 residues. From germline, CDR1 is MNHEY and CDR2 SVGEGT. The CDR3 nucleotides read TGTGCCAGCAGTTGGGACTACCCCGCTAGCTCCTACAATGAGCAGTTCTTC. It specifies CASSWDYPASSYNEQFF.

The J gene is TRBJ2-1, the V gene TRBV6-1; 8 bases agree with TRBD2. V trimming: 5 bases; J trimming: 9 bases; junction bases outside the gene matches: 30. The germline gives CDR1 MNHNS, CDR2 SASEGT. The CDR3 runs to 21 residues. As DNA, the CDR3 is TGTGCCAGCAGTCCTAAGAAACCACTAGCGGCCCATCCAGGACTTACAGTTGAGCAGTTCTTC. Amino acid sequence: CASSPKKPLAAHPGLTVEQFF.

The rearrangement joins TRBV11-2 to TRBJ2-4, with D possibly called TRBD1 or TRBD2 (5 bases each). V was clipped by 3 bases and J by 0 bases, with 12 bases between them. This CDR3 comprises 16 residues. The germline CDR1 and CDR2 sequences are SGHAT and FQNNGV. The CDR3 nucleotides are TGTGCCAGCAGCTTGACCGGGGACCTAGCCAAAAACATTCAGTACTTC. This translates into CASSLTGDLAKNIQYF.

Of note for this clonotype: A read error may account for a junction end that differs from germline. The chain couples TRBV11-1 to TRBJ2-6; possibly TRBD1 for D (5 bases). The germline CDR1 and CDR2 sequences are SGHAT and FQDESV (reference sequence). The CDR3 is 16 amino acids. As DNA, the CDR3 is TGTGCCAGCAGCTTAGCGCGCGCACCTGGGGCCAACGTCCTGATTTTC. It translates to CASSLARAPGANVLIF.

The chain links TRBV12-3 or TRBV12-4 to TRBJ2-1; TRBD1 is a possible D gene (7 bases). V gave up 8 bases and J gave up 7 bases, with 12 bases separating them. The CDR3 covers 12 residues. CDR3 sequence: CASGAGGNEQFF. The DNA of the CDR3 is TGTGCCAGCGGGGCAGGGGGGAATGAGCAGTTCTTC.

The chain joins TRBV20-1 to TRBJ2-3, with D tentatively TRBD1 (5 bases). In germline, CDR1 is DFQATT, CDR2 SNEGSKA (reference sequence). V was trimmed by 1 base and J by 2 bases, leaving 13 bases between them. CDR3 length: 15 amino acids. CDR3 in DNA: TGCAGTGCTAGAGGCCATAACAGGTCCACAGATACGCAGTATTTT. Protein product: CSARGHNRSTDTQYF.

The rearrangement uses TRBV4-3 and TRBJ1-4; 10 bases are shared with TRBD1. CDR3 length: 15 residues. Germline V lookup: CDR1 LGHNA, CDR2 YSLEER. Unmatched junction bases numbered 5, after V lost 4 bases and J lost 6 bases. The CDR3 DNA is TGCGCCAGCAGCCGCTCCGGGACAGGGGATGAAAAACTGTTTTTT. This sequence encodes CASSRSGTGDEKLFF.

The V gene is TRBV6-1, the J gene TRBJ1-2, with a weak D call TRBD1 (6 bases). Trimming took 6 bases from V and 4 from J, leaving 18 bases between them. Per the germline V gene, CDR1 is MNHNS and CDR2 is SASEGT. The CDR3 contains 15 residues. The CDR3 DNA reads as TGTGCCAGCAGACCCGACGGCCAGGGGTTCTATGGCTACACCTTC. It codes for CASRPDGQGFYGYTF.

The chain couples TRBV5-1 to TRBJ2-7; TRBD1 matches 11 bases. This CDR3 is built from 13 residues. CDR1 and CDR2 from the germline V gene are SGHRS and YFSETQ. With V trimmed by 6 bases and J by 6 bases, 5 bases remained unmatched. CDR3 nucleotides: TGCGCCAGCACTTGGACAGGGGGCAGCGAGCAGTACTTC. Translated: CASTWTGGSEQYF. The complete variable domain, with remaining parts taken from reference TRBV5-1 and TRBJ2-7, reads KAGVTQTPRYLIKTRGQQVTLSCSPISGHRSVSWYQQTPGQGLQFLFEYFSETQRNKGNFPGRFSGRQFSNSRSEMNVSTLELGDSALYLCASTWTGGSEQYFGPGTRLTVT.

The chain links TRBV5-1 to TRBJ1-2; D is ambiguous. Trimming cost V 0 bases and J 6 bases, with 9 bases left between them. Germline values: CDR1 SGHRS, CDR2 YFSETQ. The CDR3 extends over 13 amino acids. Written as DNA, the CDR3 is TGCGCCAGCAGCTTGGTCACGGCGAATGGCTACACCTTC. Amino acids: CASSLVTANGYTF.

This clonotype was observed a handful of times. J is TRBJ2-7 and V is TRBV4-1; D is uncertain. V gave up 1 base and J gave up 0 bases, with 10 bases separating them. This CDR3 contains 15 residues. Germline V gives CDR1 MGHRA, CDR2 YSYEKL. In nucleotides, the CDR3 is TGCGCCAGCAGCCAAGTTTCCGCGAGCTCCTACGAGCAGTACTTC. Protein sequence: CASSQVSASSYEQYF.

This chain links TRBV12-3 or TRBV12-4 with TRBJ2-1, with D perhaps TRBD1 (5 bases). The J call may be incorrect, as the DNA end agrees better with TRBJ2-7. There are 15 residues in the CDR3. CDR3 in amino acids: CASSLKAGMLNEQYF. For the CDR3, the DNA is TGTGCCAGCAGTCTAAAAGCAGGGATGCTCAACGAGCAGTACTTC.

The V gene is TRBV5-1, the J gene TRBJ2-7, with 7 bases matching TRBD1. V lost 3 bases, J lost 4 bases, and 10 bases stayed unmatched. The CDR3 has 15 residues. From germline, CDR1 is SGHRS and CDR2 YFSETQ. CDR3 loop: CASSSTGVGSYEQYF. For the CDR3, the DNA is TGCGCCAGCAGCTCAACAGGGGTAGGATCGTACGAGCAGTACTTC. Supplemented by reference TRBV5-1 and TRBJ2-7, the full variable domain reads KAGVTQTPRYLIKTRGQQVTLSCSPISGHRSVSWYQQTPGQGLQFLFEYFSETQRNKGNFPGRFSGRQFSNSRSEMNVSTLELGDSALYLCASSSTGVGSYEQYFGPGTRLTVT.